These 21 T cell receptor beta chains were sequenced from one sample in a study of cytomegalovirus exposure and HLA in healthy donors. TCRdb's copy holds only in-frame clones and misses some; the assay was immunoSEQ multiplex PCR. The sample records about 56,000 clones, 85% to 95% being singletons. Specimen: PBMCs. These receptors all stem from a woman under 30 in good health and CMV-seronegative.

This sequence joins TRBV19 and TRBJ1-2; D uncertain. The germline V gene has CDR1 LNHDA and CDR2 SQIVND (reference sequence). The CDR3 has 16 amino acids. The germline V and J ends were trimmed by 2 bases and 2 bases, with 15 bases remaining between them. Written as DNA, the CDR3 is TGTGCCAGTAGTATAAACGAGGCAGATCTCAACTATGGCTACACCTTC. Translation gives CASSINEADLNYGYTF. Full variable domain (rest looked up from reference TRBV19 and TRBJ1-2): DGGITQSPKYLFRKEGQNVTLSCEQNLNHDAMYWYRQDPGQGLRLIYYSQIVNDFQKGDIAEGYSVSREKKESFPLTVTSAQKNPTAFYLCASSINEADLNYGYTFGSGTRLTVV.

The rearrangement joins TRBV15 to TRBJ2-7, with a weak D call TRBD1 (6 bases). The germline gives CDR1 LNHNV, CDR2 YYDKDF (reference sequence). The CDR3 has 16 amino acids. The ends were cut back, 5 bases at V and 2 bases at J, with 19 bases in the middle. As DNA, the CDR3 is TGTGCCACCAGCCCCGAACGATACACAGGGACCTACGAGCAGTACGTC. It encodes CATSPERYTGTYEQYV.

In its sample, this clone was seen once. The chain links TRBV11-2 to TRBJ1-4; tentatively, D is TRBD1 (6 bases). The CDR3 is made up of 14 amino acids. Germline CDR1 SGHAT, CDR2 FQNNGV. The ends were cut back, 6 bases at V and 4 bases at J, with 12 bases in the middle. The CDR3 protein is CASRMGGRNEKLFF. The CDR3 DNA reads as TGTGCCAGCAGAATGGGGGGGCGTAATGAAAAACTGTTTTTT.

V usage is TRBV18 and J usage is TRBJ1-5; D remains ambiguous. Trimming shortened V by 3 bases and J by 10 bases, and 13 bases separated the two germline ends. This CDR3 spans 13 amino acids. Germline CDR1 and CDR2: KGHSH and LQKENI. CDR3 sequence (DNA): TGTGCCAGCTCACCCCGGCAGGCCCAACCCCAGCATTTT. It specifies CASSPRQAQPQHF.

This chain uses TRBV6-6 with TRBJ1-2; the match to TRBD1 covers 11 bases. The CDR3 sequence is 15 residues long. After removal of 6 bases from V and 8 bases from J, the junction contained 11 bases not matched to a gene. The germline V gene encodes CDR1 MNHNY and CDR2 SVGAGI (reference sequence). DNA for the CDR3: TGTGCCAGCAGCCAAGGCGGACAGGGGGCGCAAGGCTACACCTTC. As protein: CASSQGGQGAQGYTF.

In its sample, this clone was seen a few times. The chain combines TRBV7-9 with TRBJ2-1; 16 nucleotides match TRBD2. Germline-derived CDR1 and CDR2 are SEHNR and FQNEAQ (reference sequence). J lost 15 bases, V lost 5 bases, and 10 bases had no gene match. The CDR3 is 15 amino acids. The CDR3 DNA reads TGTGCCAGCAGCCCGCCGGGACTAGCGGGAGGGCCCTGGTTCTTC. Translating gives CASSPPGLAGGPWFF.

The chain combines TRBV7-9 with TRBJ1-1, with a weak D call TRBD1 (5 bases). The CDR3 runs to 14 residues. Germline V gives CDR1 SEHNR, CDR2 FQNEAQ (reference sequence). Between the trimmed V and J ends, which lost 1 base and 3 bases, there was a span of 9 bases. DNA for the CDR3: TGTGCCAGCAGCTTAGGGTTAGGGGACACTGAAGCTTTCTTT. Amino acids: CASSLGLGDTEAFF.

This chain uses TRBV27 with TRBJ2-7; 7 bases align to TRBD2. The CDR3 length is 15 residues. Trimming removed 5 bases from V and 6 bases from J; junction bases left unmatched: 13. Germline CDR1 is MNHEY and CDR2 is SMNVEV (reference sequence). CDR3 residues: CASSTAGAPWVEQYV. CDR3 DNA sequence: TGTGCCAGCAGTACTGCGGGAGCACCCTGGGTCGAGCAGTACGTC.

In DNA form, the CDR3 reads TGTGCCAGCAGCCAGGAGGACAGGGGCAGATACAATGAGCAGTTCTTC. Translating it yields CASSQEDRGRYNEQFF. This rearrangement joins TRBV14 to TRBJ2-1, with 9 bases identical to TRBD1. The CDR3 is 16 residues long. The germline gives CDR1 SGHDN, CDR2 FVKESK. Unmatched junction bases numbered 7, after V lost 3 bases and J lost 4 bases.

CDR3 sequence reads: CASSGQGAWRGYTF. In DNA, the CDR3 is TGTGCCAGCAGTGGACAGGGGGCTTGGAGAGGCTACACCTTC. The chain recombines TRBV2 with TRBJ1-2; 10 positions agree with TRBD1. The CDR3 runs 14 residues. V was clipped by 4 bases and J by 8 bases; unmatched bases: 7. Germline CDR1 reads SNHLY; CDR2 reads FYNNEI.

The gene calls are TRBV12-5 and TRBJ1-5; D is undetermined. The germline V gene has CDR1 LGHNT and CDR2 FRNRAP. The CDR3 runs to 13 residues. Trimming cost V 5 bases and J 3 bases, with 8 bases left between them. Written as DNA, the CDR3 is TGTGCTAGTGGTCCGGGGTCCAATCAGCCCCAGCATTTT. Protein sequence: CASGPGSNQPQHF.

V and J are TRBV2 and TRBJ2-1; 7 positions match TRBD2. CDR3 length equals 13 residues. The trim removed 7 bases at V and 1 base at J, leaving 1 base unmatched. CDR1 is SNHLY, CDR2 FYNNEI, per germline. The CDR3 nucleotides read TGTGCCAGCAATAGCGGGTCCTACAATGAGCAGTTCTTC. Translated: CASNSGSYNEQFF. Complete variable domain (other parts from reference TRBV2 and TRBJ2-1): EPEVTQTPSHQVTQMGQEVILRCVPISNHLYFYWYRQILGQKVEFLVSFYNNEISEKSEIFDDQFSVERPDGSNFTLKIRSTKLEDSAMYFCASNSGSYNEQFFGPGTRLTVL.

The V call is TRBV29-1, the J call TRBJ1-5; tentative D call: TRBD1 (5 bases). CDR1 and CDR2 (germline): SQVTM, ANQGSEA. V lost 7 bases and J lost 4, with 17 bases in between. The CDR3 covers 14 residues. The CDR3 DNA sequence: TGCAGCGCCTCTTTGGGGGGAAGGAATCAGCCCCAGCATTTT. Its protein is CSASLGGRNQPQHF.

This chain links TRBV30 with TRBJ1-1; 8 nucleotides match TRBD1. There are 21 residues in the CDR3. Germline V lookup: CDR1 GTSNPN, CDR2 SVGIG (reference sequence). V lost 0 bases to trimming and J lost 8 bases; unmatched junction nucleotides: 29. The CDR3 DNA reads TGTGCCTGGAGTGTACTGTGCGGCAGAAGCAATACTTTCGGACAGGGAGGCGAAGCTTTCTTT. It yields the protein CAWSVLCGRSNTFGQGGEAFF.

CDR3 nucleotides: TGTGCCAGCAGTCAGGACAGGGGTCCCAAAAACATTCAGTACTTC. Translated, it gives CASSQDRGPKNIQYF. The rearrangement joins TRBV6-5 to TRBJ2-4, with TRBD1 identical over 9 bases. With 5 bases clipped from V and 2 bases from J, the junction kept 4 bases outside the gene matches. The CDR3 has 15 residues. Germline V gene lookup returns CDR1 MNHEY and CDR2 SVGAGI.

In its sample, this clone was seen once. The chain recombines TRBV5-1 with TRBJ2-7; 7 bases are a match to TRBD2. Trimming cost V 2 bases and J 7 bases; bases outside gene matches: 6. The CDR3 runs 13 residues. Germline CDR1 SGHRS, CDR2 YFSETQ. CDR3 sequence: CASSFGGRGEQYV. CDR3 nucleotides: TGCGCCAGCAGCTTCGGTGGGAGGGGTGAGCAGTACGTC.

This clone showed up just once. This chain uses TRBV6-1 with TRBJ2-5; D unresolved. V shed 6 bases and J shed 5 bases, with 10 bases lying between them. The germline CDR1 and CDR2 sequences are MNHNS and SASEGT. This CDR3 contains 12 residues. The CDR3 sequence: CASRPSLETQYF. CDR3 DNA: TGTGCCAGCAGACCCAGTTTGGAGACCCAGTACTTC.

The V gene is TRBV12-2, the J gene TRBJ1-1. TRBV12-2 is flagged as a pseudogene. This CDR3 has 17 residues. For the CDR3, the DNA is TGTGCAAGTCGCCTACGATCGGACGGGACTCAGAACACTGAAGCTTTCTTT. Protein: CASRLRSDGTQNTEAFF.

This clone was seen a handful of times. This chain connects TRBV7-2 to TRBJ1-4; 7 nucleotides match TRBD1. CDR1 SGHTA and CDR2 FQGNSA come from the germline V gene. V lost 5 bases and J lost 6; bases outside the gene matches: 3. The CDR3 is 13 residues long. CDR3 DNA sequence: TGTGCCAGCAGCACAGGGGCCCATGAAAAACTGTTTTTT. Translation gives CASSTGAHEKLFF.

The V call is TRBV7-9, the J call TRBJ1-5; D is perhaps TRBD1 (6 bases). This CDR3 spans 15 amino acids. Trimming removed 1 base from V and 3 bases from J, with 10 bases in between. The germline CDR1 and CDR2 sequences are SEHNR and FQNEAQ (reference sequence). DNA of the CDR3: TGTGCCAGCAGCTTAGGGGGGACAATCAATCAGCCCCAGCATTTT. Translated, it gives CASSLGGTINQPQHF.

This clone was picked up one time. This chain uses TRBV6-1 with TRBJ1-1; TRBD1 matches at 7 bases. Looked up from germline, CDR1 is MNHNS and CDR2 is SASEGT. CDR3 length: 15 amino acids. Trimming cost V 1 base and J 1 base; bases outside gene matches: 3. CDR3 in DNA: TGTGCCAGCAGTGAAGGCAGGGGGAGGAACACTGAAGCTTTCTTT. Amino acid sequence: CASSEGRGRNTEAFF.